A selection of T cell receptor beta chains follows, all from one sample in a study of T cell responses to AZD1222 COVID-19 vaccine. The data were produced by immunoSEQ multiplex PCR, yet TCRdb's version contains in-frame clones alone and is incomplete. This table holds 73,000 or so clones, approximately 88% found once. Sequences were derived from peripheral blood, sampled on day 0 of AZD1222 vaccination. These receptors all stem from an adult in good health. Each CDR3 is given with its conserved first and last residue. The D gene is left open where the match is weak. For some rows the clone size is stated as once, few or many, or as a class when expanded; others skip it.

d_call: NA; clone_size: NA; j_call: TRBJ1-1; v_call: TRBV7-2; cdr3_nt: TGTGCCAGCAGCAGCACAGCCCACTATGAAGCTTTCTTT; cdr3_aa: CASSSTAHYEAFF
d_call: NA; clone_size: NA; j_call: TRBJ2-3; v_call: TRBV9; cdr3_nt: TGTGCCAGCAGCCCCCAGGTGGATACGCAGTATTTT; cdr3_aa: CASSPQVDTQYF
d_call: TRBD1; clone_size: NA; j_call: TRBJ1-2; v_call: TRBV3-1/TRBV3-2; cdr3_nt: TGTGCCAGCAGCCAAGATACGGCAGGGGGCTATGGCTACACCTTC; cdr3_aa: CASSQDTAGGYGYTF
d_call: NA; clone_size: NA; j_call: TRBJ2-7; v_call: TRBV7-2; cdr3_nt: TGTGCCAGCAGAACAGACAGCTCCTACGAGCAGTACTTC; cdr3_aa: CASRTDSSYEQYF
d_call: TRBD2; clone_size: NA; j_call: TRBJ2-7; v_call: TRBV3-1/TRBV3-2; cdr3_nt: TGTGCCAGCAGGGCTAGCGGGAGAGGGTACGAGCAGTACTTC; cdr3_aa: CASRASGRGYEQYF
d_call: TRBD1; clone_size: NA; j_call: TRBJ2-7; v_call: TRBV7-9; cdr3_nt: TGTGCCAGCAGCCCCTGGACAGGGGGCTACGAGCAGTACTTC; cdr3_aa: CASSPWTGGYEQYF
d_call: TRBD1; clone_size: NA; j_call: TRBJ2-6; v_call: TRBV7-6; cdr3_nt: TGTGCCAGCAGCATAGGGACAGGTTTTGCGGCTGGGGCCAACGTCCTGACTTTC; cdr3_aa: CASSIGTGFAAGANVLTF
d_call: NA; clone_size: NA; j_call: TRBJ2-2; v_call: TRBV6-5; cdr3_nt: TGTGACGGGGCGGAAGGGGACTTTTTTTCCGGGGAGCTGTTTTTT; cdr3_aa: CDGAEGDFFSGELFF
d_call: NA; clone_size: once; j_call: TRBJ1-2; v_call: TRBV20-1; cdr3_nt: TGCAGTGCTACCATTGAGGGCTACACCTTC; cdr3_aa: CSATIEGYTF
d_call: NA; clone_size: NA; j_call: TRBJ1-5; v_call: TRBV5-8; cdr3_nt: TGTGCCAGCAGCTTAAACGGATATAATCAGCCCCAGCATTTT; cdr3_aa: CASSLNGYNQPQHF
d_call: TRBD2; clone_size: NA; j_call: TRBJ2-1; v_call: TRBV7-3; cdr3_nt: TGTGCCAGCAGCTTCCCGGGACTAGCGGGGGGGCCGGTTTCCTACAATGAGCAGTTCTTC; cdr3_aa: CASSFPGLAGGPVSYNEQFF
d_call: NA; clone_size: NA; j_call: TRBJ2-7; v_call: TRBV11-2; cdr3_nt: TGTGCCAGCAGCTCCCGACTAACCCCACCCTACGAGCAGTACTTC; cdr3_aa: CASSSRLTPPYEQYF
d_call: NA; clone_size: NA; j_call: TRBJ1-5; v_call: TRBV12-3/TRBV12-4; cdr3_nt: TGTGCCAGCAGTTTAGATTTAAATCAGCCCCAGCATTTT; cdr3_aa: CASSLDLNQPQHF
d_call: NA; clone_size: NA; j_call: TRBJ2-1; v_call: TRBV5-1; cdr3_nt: TGCGCCAGCAGCCTAACCCGGGACTTCCCGCGTCATGAGCAGTTCTTC; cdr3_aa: CASSLTRDFPRHEQFF
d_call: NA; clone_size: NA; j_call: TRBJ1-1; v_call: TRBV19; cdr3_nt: TGTGCCAGTATAAGGTGGGAGAACACTGAAGCTTTCTTT; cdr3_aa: CASIRWENTEAFF
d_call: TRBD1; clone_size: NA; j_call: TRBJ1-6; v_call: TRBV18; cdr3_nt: TGTGCCAGCTCATTTTATGGACAGGCTTATAATTCACCCCTCCACTTT; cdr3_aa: CASSFYGQAYNSPLHF
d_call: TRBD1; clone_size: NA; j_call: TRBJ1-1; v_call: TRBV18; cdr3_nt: TGTGCCAGCTCACCTCCGGGACAGAAAGCTTTCTTT; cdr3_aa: CASSPPGQKAFF
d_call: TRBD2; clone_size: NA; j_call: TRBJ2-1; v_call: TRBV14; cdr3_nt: TGTGCCAGCAGCCAGACCCTAGCGGGAGCCTACAATGAGCAGTTCTTC; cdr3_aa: CASSQTLAGAYNEQFF
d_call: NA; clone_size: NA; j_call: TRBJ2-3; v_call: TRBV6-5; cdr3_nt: TGTGCCAGCAGTTACAAGGATCGAGCAGGAGATACGCAGTATTTT; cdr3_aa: CASSYKDRAGDTQYF
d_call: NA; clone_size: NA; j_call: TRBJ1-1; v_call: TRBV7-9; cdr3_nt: TGTGCCAGCAGCAATAAGGGGGCTGAAGCTTTCTTT; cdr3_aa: CASSNKGAEAFF
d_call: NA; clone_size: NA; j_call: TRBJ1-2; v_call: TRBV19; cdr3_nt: TGTGCCAGTAGTATTCAGGACAGCTATGGCTACACCTTC; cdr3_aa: CASSIQDSYGYTF
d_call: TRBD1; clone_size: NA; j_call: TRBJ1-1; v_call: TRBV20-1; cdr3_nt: TGCAGTGCTAGTGCGACAGGGGGTATGAACACTGAAGCTTTCTTT; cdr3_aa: CSASATGGMNTEAFF